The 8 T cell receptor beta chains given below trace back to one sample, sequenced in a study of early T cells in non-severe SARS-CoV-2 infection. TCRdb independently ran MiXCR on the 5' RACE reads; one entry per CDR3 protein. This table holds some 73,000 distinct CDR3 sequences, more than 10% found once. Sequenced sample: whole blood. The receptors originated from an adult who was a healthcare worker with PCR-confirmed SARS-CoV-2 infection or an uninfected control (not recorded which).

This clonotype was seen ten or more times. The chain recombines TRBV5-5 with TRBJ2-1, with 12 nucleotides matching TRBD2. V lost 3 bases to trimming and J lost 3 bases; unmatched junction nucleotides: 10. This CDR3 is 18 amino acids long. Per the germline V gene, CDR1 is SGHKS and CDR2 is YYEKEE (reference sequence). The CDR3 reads CASSWETSGRTLYNEQFF. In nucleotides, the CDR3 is TGTGCCAGCAGCTGGGAGACTAGCGGGAGAACCCTCTACAATGAGCAGTTCTTC.

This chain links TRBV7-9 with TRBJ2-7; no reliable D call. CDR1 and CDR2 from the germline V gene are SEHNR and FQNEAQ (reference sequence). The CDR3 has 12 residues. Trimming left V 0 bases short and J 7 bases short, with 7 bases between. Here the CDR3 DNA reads TGTGCCAGCAGCTTAGCCCCCCGTGAGCAGTACTTC. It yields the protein CASSLAPREQYF.

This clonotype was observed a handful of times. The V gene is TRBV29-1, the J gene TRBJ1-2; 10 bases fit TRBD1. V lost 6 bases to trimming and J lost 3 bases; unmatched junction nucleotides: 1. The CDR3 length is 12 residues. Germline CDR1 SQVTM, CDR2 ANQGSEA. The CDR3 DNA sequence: TGCAGCGTCGGGACAGGGGACTATGGCTACACCTTC. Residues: CSVGTGDYGYTF.

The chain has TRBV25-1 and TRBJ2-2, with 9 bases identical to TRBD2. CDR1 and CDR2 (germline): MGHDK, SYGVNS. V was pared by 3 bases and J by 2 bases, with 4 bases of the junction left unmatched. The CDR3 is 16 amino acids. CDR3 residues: CASSESGRINTGELFF. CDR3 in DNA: TGTGCCAGCAGTGAGAGCGGGAGGATCAACACCGGGGAGCTGTTTTTT. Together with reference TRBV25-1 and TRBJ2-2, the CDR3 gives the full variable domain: EADIYQTPRYLVIGTGKKITLECSQTMGHDKMYWYQQDPGMELHLIHYSYGVNSTEKGDLSSESTVSRIRTEHFPLTLESARPSHTSQYLCASSESGRINTGELFFGEGSRLTVL.

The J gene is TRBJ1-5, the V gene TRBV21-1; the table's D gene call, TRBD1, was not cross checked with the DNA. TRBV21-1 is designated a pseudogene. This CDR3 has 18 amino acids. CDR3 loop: CANPRDRHGGGSNQPQHF. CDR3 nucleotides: TGTGCCAACCCCCGGGACAGGCACGGAGGGGGGAGCAATCAGCCCCAGCATTTT.

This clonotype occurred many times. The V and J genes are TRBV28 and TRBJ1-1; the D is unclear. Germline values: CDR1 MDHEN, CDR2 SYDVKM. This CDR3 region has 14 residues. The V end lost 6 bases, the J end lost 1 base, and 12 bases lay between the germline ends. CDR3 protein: CASRVERRNTEAFF. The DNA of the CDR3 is TGTGCCAGCAGGGTTGAAAGGAGGAACACTGAAGCTTTCTTT.

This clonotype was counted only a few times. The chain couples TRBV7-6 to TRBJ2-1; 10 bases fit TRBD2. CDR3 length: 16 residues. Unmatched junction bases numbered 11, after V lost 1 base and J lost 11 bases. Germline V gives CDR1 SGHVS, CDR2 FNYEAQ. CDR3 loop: CASSLEGSGRAVKQFF. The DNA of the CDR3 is TGTGCCAGCAGCTTAGAAGGGAGCGGGAGGGCCGTAAAGCAGTTCTTC.

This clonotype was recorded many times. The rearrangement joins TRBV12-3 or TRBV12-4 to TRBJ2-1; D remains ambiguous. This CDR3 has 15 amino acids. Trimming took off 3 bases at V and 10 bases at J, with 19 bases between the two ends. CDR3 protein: CASSFPLVNRKEQFF. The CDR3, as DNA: TGTGCCAGCAGTTTCCCCTTAGTGAACCGAAAAGAGCAGTTCTTC.